What follows are 2 T cell receptor beta chains derived from one specimen sequenced in a study of OX40 agonist ivuxolimab in advanced cancers. The protocol was immunoSEQ multiplex PCR, while the TCRdb copy is restricted to in-frame clones and leaves out a portion. In the table there are tens of thousands of clones, approximately 90% of which are singletons. This sample comprised CD4+ or CD8+ T cells sorted from blood, obtained in a trial of the OX40 agonist ivuxolimab. These receptors were obtained from an adult with an advanced solid tumor such as melanoma, head and neck, liver or kidney cancer.

The V gene is TRBV9, the J gene TRBJ1-3; D is unclear. The germline V gene has CDR1 SGDLS and CDR2 YYNGEE. The CDR3 loop spans 12 amino acids. Trimming removed 4 bases from V and 7 bases from J, with 9 bases in between. DNA for the CDR3: TGTGCCAGCAGCCGGGGAGGGAACACCATATATTTT. Amino acids: CASSRGGNTIYF.

The V and J genes are TRBV19 and TRBJ2-2; 12 bases match TRBD1. Germline assignment: CDR1 LNHDA and CDR2 SQIVND (reference sequence). V gave up 5 bases and J gave up 2 bases; unmatched junction bases: 9. This CDR3 is built from 18 residues. CDR3 loop: CASSLRGQGATNTGELFF. The CDR3 DNA reads as TGTGCCAGTAGTCTGAGGGGACAGGGGGCGACAAACACCGGGGAGCTGTTTTTT.